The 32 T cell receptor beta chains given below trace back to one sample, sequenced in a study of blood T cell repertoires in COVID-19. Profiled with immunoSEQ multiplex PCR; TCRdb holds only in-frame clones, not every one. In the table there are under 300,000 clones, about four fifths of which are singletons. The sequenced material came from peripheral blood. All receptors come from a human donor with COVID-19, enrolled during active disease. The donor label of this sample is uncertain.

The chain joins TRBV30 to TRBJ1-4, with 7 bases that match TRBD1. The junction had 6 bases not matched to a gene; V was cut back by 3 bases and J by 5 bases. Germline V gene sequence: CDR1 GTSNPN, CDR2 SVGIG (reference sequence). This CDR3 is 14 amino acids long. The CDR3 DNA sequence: TGTGCCTGGAGCACCGGGACAGTAAATGAAAAACTGTTTTTT. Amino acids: CAWSTGTVNEKLFF.

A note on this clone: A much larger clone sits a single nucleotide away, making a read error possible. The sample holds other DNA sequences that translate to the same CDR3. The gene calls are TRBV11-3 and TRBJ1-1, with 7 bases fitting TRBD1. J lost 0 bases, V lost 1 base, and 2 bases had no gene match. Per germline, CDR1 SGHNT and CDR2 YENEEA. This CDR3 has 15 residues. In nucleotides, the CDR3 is TGTGCCAGCAGCTTAGGGGGACAGATGAACACTGAAGCTTTCTTT. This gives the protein CASSLGGQMNTEAFF.

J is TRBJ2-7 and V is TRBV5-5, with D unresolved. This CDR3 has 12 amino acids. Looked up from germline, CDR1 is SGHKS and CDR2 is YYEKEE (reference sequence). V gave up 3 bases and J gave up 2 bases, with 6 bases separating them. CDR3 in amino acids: CASSSPAYEQYF. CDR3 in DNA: TGTGCCAGCAGCTCCCCTGCCTACGAGCAGTACTTC.

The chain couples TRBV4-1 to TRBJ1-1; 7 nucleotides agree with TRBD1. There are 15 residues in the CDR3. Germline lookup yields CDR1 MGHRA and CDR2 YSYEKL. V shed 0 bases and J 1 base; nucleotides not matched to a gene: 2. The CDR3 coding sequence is TGCGCCAGCAGCCAAGAAGGGACAGCGAACACTGAAGCTTTCTTT. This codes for CASSQEGTANTEAFF.

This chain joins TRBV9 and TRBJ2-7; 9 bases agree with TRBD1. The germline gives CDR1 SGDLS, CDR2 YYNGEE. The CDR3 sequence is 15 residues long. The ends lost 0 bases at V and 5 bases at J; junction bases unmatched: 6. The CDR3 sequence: CASSVAGTGSHEQYF. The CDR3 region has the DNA TGTGCCAGCAGCGTAGCTGGGACAGGGAGCCACGAGCAGTACTTC.

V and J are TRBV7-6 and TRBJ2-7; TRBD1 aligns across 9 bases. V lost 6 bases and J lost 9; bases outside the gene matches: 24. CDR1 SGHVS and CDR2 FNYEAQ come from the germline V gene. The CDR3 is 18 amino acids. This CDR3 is CASSPSPTGQGGRDGQYF. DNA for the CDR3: TGTGCCAGCAGTCCATCCCCCACGGGACAGGGAGGTAGGGATGGGCAGTACTTC.

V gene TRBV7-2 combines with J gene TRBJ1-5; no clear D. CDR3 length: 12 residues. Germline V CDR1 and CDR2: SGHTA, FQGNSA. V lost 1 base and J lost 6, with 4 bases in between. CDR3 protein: CASSLDGQPQHF. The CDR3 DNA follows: TGTGCCAGCAGCTTAGACGGTCAGCCCCAGCATTTT.

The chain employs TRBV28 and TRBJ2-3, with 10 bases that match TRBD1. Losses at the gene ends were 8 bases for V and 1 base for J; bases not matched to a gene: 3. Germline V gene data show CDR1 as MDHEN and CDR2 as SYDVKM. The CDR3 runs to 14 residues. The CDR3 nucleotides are TGTGCCAGCCGGGACAGGGGTGGCACAGATACGCAGTATTTT. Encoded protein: CASRDRGGTDTQYF.

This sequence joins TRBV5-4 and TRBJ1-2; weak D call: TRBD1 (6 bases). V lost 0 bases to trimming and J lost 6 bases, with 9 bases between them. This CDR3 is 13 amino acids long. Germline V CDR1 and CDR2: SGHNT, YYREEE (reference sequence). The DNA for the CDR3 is TGTGCCAGCAGCTTGGACAGGGTAAATGGCTACACCTTC. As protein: CASSLDRVNGYTF.

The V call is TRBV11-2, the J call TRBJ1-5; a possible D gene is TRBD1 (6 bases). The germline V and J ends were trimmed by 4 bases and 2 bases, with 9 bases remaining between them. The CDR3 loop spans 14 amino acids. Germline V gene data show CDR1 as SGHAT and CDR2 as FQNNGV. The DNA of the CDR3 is TGTGCCAGCAGCTCGACAGGCGGCAATCAGCCCCAGCATTTT. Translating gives CASSSTGGNQPQHF. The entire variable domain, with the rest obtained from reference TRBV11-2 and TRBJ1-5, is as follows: EAGVAQSPRYKIIEKRQSVAFWCNPISGHATLYWYQQILGQGPKLLIQFQNNGVVDDSQLPKDRFSAERLKGVDSTLKIQPAKLEDSAVYLCASSSTGGNQPQHFGDGTRLSIL.

The CDR3 here is CAIREYRGSDEQFF. DNA of the CDR3: TGTGCCATCAGGGAATACAGGGGAAGCGATGAGCAGTTCTTC. J is TRBJ2-1 and V is TRBV10-3, with 7 bases fitting TRBD1. The CDR3 extends over 14 amino acids. V lost 6 bases and J lost 8; bases outside the gene matches: 10. Germline V gene lookup returns CDR1 ENHRY and CDR2 SYGVKD.

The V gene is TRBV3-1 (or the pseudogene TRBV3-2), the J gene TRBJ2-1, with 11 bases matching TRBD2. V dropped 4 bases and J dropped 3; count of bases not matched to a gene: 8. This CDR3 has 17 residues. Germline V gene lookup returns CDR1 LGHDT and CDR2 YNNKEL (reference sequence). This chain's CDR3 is CASSPYTTSGIYNEQFF. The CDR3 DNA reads TGTGCCAGCAGCCCTTATACGACTAGCGGGATCTACAATGAGCAGTTCTTC.

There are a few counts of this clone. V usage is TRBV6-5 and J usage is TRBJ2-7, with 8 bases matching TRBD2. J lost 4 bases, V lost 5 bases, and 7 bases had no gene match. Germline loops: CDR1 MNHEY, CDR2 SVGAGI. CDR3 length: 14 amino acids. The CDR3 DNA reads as TGTGCCAGCAGTCAGGCGGGAGGTCAATACGAGCAGTACTTC. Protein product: CASSQAGGQYEQYF.

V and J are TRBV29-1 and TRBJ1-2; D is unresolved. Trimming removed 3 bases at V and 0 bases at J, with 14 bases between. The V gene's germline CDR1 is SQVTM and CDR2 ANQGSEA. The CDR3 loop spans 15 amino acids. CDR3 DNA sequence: TGCAGCGTTGAGATAGCAGGAGGCTCTAACTATGGCTACACCTTC. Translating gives CSVEIAGGSNYGYTF.

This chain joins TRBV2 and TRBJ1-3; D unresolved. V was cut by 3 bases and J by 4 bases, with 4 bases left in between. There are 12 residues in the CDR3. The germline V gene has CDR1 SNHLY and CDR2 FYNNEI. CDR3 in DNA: TGTGCCAGCAGTGAGAGGGGAAACACCATATATTTT. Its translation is CASSERGNTIYF.

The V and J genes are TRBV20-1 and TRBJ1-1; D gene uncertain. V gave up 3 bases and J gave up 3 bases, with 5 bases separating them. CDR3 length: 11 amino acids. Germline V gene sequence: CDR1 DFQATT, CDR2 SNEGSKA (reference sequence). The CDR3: CSASSHTEAFF. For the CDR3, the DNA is TGCAGTGCTAGCTCCCACACTGAAGCTTTCTTT.

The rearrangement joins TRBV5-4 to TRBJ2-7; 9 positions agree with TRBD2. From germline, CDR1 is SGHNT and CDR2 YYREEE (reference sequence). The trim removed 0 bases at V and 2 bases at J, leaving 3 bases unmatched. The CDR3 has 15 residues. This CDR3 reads CASSLGLADTYEQYF. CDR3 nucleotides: TGTGCCAGCAGCTTGGGACTAGCGGATACCTACGAGCAGTACTTC.

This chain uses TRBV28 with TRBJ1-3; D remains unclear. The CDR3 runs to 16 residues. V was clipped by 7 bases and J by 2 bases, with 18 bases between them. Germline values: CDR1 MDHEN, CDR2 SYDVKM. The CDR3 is CASTPPGYQPGNTIYF. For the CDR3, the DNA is TGTGCCAGCACCCCCCCGGGGTATCAGCCTGGAAACACCATATATTTT.

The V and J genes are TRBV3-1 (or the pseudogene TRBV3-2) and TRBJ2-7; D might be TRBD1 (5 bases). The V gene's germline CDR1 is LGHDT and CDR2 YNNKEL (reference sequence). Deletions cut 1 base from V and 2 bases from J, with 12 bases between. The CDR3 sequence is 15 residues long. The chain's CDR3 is CASSQAPDRTYEQYF. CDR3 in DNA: TGTGCCAGCAGCCAAGCCCCAGACAGAACCTACGAGCAGTACTTC.

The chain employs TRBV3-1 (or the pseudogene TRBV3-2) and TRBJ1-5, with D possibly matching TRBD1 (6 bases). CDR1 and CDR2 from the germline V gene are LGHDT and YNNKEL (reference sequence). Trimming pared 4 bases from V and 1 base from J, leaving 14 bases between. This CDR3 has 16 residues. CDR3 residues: CASSRSQGLSNQPQHF. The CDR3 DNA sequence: TGTGCCAGCAGCCGATCTCAGGGGTTGAGCAATCAGCCCCAGCATTTT.

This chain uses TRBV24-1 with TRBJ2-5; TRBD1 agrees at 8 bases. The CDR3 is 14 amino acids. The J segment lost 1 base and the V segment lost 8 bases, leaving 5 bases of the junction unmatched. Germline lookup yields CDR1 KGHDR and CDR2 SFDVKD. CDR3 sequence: CATIRDRSQETQYF. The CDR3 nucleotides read TGTGCCACCATCCGGGACAGGAGCCAAGAGACCCAGTACTTC.

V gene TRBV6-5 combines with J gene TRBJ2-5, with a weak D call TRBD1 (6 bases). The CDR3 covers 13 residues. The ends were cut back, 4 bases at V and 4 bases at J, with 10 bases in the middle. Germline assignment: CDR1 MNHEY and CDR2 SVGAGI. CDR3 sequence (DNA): TGTGCCAGCAGTTGGGCAGGGGTAGAGACCCAGTACTTC. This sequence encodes CASSWAGVETQYF.

In DNA, the CDR3 is TGCGCCAGCAGCCGAACCGGGACAGGGGAAGAGACCCAGTACTTC. This encodes CASSRTGTGEETQYF. This chain links TRBV4-3 with TRBJ2-5; 10 bases match TRBD1. Germline V gene data show CDR1 as LGHNA and CDR2 as YSLEER. Trimming at V came to 4 bases and at J to 3 bases, leaving 5 bases not matched to a gene. The CDR3 contains 15 residues.

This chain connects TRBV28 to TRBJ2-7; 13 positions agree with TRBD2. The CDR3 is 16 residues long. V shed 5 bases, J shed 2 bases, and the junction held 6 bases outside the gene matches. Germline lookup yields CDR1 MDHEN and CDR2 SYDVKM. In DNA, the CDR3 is TGTGCCAGCAGTCCCAAAGGACTAGCGGGGGCCTACGAGCAGTACTTC. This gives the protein CASSPKGLAGAYEQYF.

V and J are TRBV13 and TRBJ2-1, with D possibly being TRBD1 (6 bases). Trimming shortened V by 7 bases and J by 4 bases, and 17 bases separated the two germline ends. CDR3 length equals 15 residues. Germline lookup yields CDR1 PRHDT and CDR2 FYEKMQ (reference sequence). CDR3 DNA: TGTGCCAGCAACTCCCGCGTGGGGGCTTACAATGAGCAGTTCTTC. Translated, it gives CASNSRVGAYNEQFF.

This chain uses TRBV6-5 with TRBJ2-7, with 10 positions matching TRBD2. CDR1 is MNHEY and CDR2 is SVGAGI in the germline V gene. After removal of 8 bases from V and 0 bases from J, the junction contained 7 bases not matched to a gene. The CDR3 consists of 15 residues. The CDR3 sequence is CASSPTSGYSYEQYF. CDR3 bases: TGTGCCAGCTCCCCGACTAGCGGGTACTCCTACGAGCAGTACTTC.

The CDR3 nucleotides are TGCGCCAGCAGCCCGTCCGGGACAGCCTCTGGAAACACCATATATTTT. This translates into CASSPSGTASGNTIYF. The rearrangement joins TRBV5-1 to TRBJ1-3, with 7 bases lining up with TRBD1. CDR3 size: 16 residues. Unmatched junction bases numbered 7, after V lost 4 bases and J lost 0 bases. Germline-derived CDR1 and CDR2 are SGHRS and YFSETQ.

CDR3 DNA: TGTGCCAGCAGAGGACTAGCGGGAAACAACGAGCAGTACTTC. It encodes CASRGLAGNNEQYF. The J gene is TRBJ2-7, the V gene TRBV6-5, with 12 bases aligning to TRBD2. This CDR3 has 14 amino acids. V dropped 6 bases and J dropped 5; count of bases not matched to a gene: 5. CDR1 is MNHEY and CDR2 is SVGAGI in the germline V gene.

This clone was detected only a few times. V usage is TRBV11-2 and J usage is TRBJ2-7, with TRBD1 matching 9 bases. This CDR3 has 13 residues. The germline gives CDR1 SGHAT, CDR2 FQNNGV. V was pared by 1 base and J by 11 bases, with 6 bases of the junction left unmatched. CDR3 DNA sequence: TGTGCCAGCAGCTTAGGGGGACAGGGAGGGAAGTACTTC. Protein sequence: CASSLGGQGGKYF.

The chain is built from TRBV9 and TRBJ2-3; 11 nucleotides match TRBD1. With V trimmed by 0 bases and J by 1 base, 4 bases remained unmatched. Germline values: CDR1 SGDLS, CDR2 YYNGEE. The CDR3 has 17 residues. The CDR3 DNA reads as TGTGCCAGCAGCGTAGCCCCGGGACAGGGGGGCACAGATACGCAGTATTTT. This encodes CASSVAPGQGGTDTQYF.

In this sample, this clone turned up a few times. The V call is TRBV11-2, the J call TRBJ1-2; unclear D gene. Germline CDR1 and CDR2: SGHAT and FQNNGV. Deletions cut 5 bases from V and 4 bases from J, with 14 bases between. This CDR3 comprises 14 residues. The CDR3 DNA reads TGTGCCAGCAGCCGTCAGCGGGTTAGCTATGGCTACACCTTC. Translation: CASSRQRVSYGYTF. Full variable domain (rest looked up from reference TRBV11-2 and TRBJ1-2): EAGVAQSPRYKIIEKRQSVAFWCNPISGHATLYWYQQILGQGPKLLIQFQNNGVVDDSQLPKDRFSAERLKGVDSTLKIQPAKLEDSAVYLCASSRQRVSYGYTFGSGTRLTVV.

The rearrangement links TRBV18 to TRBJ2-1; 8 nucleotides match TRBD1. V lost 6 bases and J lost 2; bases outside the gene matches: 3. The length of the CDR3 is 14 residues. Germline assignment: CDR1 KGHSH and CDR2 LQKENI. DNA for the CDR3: TGTGCCAGCTCGCCAGGGGGCGCCTACAATGAGCAGTTCTTC. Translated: CASSPGGAYNEQFF.